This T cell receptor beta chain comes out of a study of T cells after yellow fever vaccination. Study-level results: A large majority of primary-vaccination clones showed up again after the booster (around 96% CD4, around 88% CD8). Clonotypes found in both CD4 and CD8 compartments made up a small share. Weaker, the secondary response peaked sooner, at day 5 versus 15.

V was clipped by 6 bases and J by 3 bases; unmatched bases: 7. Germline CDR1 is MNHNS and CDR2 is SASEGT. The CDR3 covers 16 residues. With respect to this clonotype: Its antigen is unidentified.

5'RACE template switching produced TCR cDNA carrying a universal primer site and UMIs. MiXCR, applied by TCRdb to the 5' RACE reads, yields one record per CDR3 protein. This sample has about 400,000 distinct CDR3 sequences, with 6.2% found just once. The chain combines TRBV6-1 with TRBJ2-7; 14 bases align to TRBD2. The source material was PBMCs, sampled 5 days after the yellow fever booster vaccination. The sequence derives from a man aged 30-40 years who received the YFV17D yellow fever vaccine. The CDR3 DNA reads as TGTGCCAGCAGCCGGGGGACTAGCGGGAGTTTCTACGAGCAGTACTTC. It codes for CASSRGTSGSFYEQYF.